These T cell receptor beta chains were read from a single sample in a study of T cell responses to AZD1222 COVID-19 vaccine. Sequencing was performed with immunoSEQ multiplex PCR; in TCRdb, only in-frame clones are kept and a portion is missing. The sample lists about 120,000 clones, 88% occurring once. Sample: peripheral blood, taken on day 0 of MenACWY control vaccination. The receptors originated from an adult in good health. Each CDR3 is given with its conserved first and last residue. A D gene is named only where the DNA matches it firmly. Clone size appears in some rows only: once, few, many, or a class for an expanded clone.

clone_size	d_call	j_call	v_call	cdr3_nt	cdr3_aa
-	-	TRBJ2-6	TRBV29-1	TGCAGCGTTGAACTGAGGGGGTCTGGGGCCAACGTCCTGACTTTC	CSVELRGSGANVLTF
-	TRBD2	TRBJ2-1	TRBV5-4	TGTGCCAGCAGCTCAAAGACTAGCGGGAGCTCCTACAATGAGCAGTTCTTC	CASSSKTSGSSYNEQFF
few	-	TRBJ1-4	TRBV5-1	TGCGCCAGCAGCTTGGTCGGCAGGGTCAATGAAAAACTGTTTTTT	CASSLVGRVNEKLFF
-	-	TRBJ2-1	TRBV5-4	TGTGCCAGCAGCTTGCCTCGACTGGACGATGAGCAGTTCTTC	CASSLPRLDDEQFF
-	TRBD2	TRBJ2-3	TRBV7-9	TGTGCCAGCAGGAAACAAGCGGGAGGCGGCACAGATACGCAGTATTTT	CASRKQAGGGTDTQYF
-	-	TRBJ2-1	TRBV7-9	TGTGCCAGCAGCCGGACGGTCAGCTCCTACAATGAGCAGTTCTTC	CASSRTVSSYNEQFF
-	-	TRBJ1-5	TRBV27	TGTGCCAGCAGTTTTCTGGGGAAGAGTCAGCCCCAGCATTTT	CASSFLGKSQPQHF
-	-	TRBJ2-5	TRBV5-4	TGTGCCAGCTGGGGTTCCGGGACCCAGTACTTC	CASWGSGTQYF
-	-	TRBJ1-1	TRBV6-5	TGTGCCTCCCGACGGTTGAACACTGAAGCTTTCTTT	CASRRLNTEAFF
-	-	TRBJ1-1	TRBV6-6	TGTGCCAGCCTTGATTCGAACACTGAAGCTTTCTTT	CASLDSNTEAFF
-	TRBD1	TRBJ2-3	TRBV3-1/TRBV3-2	TGTGCCAGCAGCCACCGACAGGGGAAGGATACGCAGTATTTT	CASSHRQGKDTQYF
few	TRBD1	TRBJ1-1	TRBV30	TGTGCCTGGAGAACCCGGGGGAGGGGGCGGACAAAAAACACTGAAGCTTTCTTT	CAWRTRGRGRTKNTEAFF
-	TRBD1	TRBJ2-3	TRBV7-9	TGTGCCAGCAGCTATGTGGGACAGAGTACGCAGTATTTT	CASSYVGQSTQYF
-	-	TRBJ1-5	TRBV27	TGTGCCAGCAGTTCAACCCCTCGCAATCAGCCCCAGCATTTT	CASSSTPRNQPQHF
few	-	TRBJ1-6	TRBV18	TGTGCCAGCTCGACAGGTCGGGAGTCACCCCTCCACTTT	CASSTGRESPLHF
-	-	TRBJ2-2	TRBV15	TGTGCCACCAGCTTACGGGAGCCCGGGGAGCTGTTTTTT	CATSLREPGELFF
-	-	TRBJ1-6	TRBV7-3	TGTGCCAGCAGCCCGACAGGAGTTCTTAATTCACCCCTCCACTTT	CASSPTGVLNSPLHF
-	-	TRBJ1-4	TRBV19	TGTGCCAGTAGTAGGGCAGGGGTTGCAACTAATGAAAAACTGTTTTTT	CASSRAGVATNEKLFF
once	-	TRBJ1-2	TRBV4-1	TGCGCCAGCAGCCAAGAGTTGGGGTCAGGTGGCTACACCTTC	CASSQELGSGGYTF
-	-	TRBJ2-2	TRBV2	TGTGCCACTTCCACCCCTGACACACCGAACACCGGGGAGCTGTTTTTT	CATSTPDTPNTGELFF
-	TRBD1	TRBJ1-4	TRBV28	TGTGCCAGCAGTTCTGGGACAGTTGGAAAACTGTTTTTT	CASSSGTVGKLFF
-	-	TRBJ2-5	TRBV12-3/TRBV12-4	TGTGCCAGCACCCTATCGGGGGCCGAGACCCAGTACTTC	CASTLSGAETQYF
-	TRBD1	TRBJ1-2	TRBV2	TGTGCCAGCAAGCCGACCCTTTTGACAGGGGTGGGGGGTGGCTACACCTTC	CASKPTLLTGVGGGYTF
once	-	TRBJ2-7	TRBV18	TGTGCCAGCTCATCCACCCGGGGAACCTACGAGCAGTACTTC	CASSSTRGTYEQYF
-	-	TRBJ2-7	TRBV5-1	TGCGCCAGCAGCTTTAGTCAGCGGGAGCAGTACTTC	CASSFSQREQYF
-	-	TRBJ2-1	TRBV10-3	TGTGCCATCAGTGGTTTAGAGACTATCCATGAGCAGTTCTTC	CAISGLETIHEQFF
-	-	TRBJ2-2	TRBV5-4	TGTGCCAGCCTCCGGGGAAGTAGGACCGGGGAGCTGTTTTTT	CASLRGSRTGELFF
-	-	TRBJ2-5	TRBV11-2	TGTGCCAGCAGAAAAAGGACGGGATCGCAAGAGACCCAGTACTTC	CASRKRTGSQETQYF
once	TRBD1	TRBJ2-7	TRBV7-9	TGTGCCAGCAGCTTAGTTGAGACAGGGTCTCGGGAGCAGTACTTC	CASSLVETGSREQYF
once	-	TRBJ1-2	TRBV7-9	TGTGCCAGCAGCTGGGGGTCCCTCCAGGGGTGGGATGGCTACACCTTC	CASSWGSLQGWDGYTF
once	TRBD2	TRBJ2-5	TRBV7-2	TGTGCCAGCAGCTTAGGCGGGGGATACCAAGAGACCCAGTACTTC	CASSLGGGYQETQYF
-	-	TRBJ2-6	TRBV5-4	TGTGCCAGCAGTTTACAGGGTTCTGGGGCCAACGTCCTGACTTTC	CASSLQGSGANVLTF
-	-	TRBJ1-5	TRBV7-9	TGTGCCAGCAGCCCCTCACAGAGCAATCAGCCCCAGCATTTT	CASSPSQSNQPQHF
-	-	TRBJ1-2	TRBV15	TGTGCCACCAGCAGCCCTACAGCTAACTATGGCTACACCTTC	CATSSPTANYGYTF
once	TRBD2	TRBJ2-7	TRBV5-6	TGTGCCAGCAGCTTACTAGCGTATACCTCCTACGAGCAGTACTTC	CASSLLAYTSYEQYF
-	TRBD2	TRBJ2-7	TRBV13	TGTGCCAGCAGCGTCGGGAGGGCCTACGAGCAGTACTTC	CASSVGRAYEQYF
-	-	TRBJ1-3	TRBV10-1	TGCGCCAGCAGTGCGACGGATGGAAACACCATATATTTT	CASSATDGNTIYF
-	TRBD2	TRBJ2-2	TRBV20-1	TGCAGTGCTAGTCCTAGCGGGAATTTCAAGAGGGGCGGGGAGCTGTTTTTT	CSASPSGNFKRGGELFF
once	-	TRBJ2-5	TRBV19	TGTGCCAGTAGTTCATGGGCTAGACAAGAGACCCAGTACTTC	CASSSWARQETQYF
-	-	TRBJ1-1	TRBV9	TGTGCCAGCAGCGTAGTAAGCGGGGTAAACACTGAAGCTTTCTTT	CASSVVSGVNTEAFF
-	TRBD2	TRBJ2-1	TRBV3-1/TRBV3-2	TGTGCCAGCAGCCAGGGACTAGCGGGAGGTGATGAGCAGTTCTTC	CASSQGLAGGDEQFF
-	TRBD2	TRBJ2-7	TRBV19	TGTGCCAGTAGTATAGGGTTCGGCGGGAGGGCCTACGAGCAGTACTTC	CASSIGFGGRAYEQYF